This T cell receptor (beta chain) was retrieved from a study of blood T cell repertoires in COVID-19. Study information: Samples came from the United States, Italy and Spain, spanning acute and convalescent COVID-19. Sample material is recorded as cDNA or gDNA derived from T cells, B-cell-depleted T cells, or PBMCs.

Source study methods: Estimation of nucleated cell counts relied on the amplification of reference gene primers. Here immunoSEQ multiplex PCR was the method, and the copy in TCRdb shows in-frame clones only, minus some. V, J and clone size were drawn from that table, and D and trimming were deduced from the DNA. The data contain some 140,000 clones, 70% to 80% of them singletons. Specimen: peripheral blood. The TCR was taken from a man aged 55-75 years with acute or convalescent COVID-19.

This CDR3 reads CASSLGGASEKLFF. The CDR3 DNA is TGTGCCAGCAGCCTAGGGGGCGCGAGTGAAAAACTGTTTTTT. The rearrangement uses TRBV25-1 and TRBJ1-4, with 7 bases aligning to TRBD1. V lost 6 bases to trimming and J lost 7 bases; unmatched junction nucleotides: 8. The germline CDR1 and CDR2 sequences are MGHDK and SYGVNS. The CDR3 totals 14 residues.